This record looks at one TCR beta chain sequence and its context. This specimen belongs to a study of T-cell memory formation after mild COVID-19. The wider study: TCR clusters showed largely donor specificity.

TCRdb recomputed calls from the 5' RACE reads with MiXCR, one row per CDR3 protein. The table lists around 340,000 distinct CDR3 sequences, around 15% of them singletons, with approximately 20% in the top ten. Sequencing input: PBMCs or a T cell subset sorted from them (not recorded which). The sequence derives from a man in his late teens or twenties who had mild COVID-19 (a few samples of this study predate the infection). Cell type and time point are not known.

The CDR3 coding sequence is TGTGCCAGCGGCGTGTTGGAGGCTACGCAGTATTTT. Protein product: CASGVLEATQYF. The rearrangement links TRBV6-5 to TRBJ2-3; maybe TRBD2 (5 bases). Trimming cost V 8 bases and J 8 bases, with 14 bases left between them. The CDR3 is made up of 12 amino acids. CDR1 and CDR2 (germline): MNHEY, SVGAGI.